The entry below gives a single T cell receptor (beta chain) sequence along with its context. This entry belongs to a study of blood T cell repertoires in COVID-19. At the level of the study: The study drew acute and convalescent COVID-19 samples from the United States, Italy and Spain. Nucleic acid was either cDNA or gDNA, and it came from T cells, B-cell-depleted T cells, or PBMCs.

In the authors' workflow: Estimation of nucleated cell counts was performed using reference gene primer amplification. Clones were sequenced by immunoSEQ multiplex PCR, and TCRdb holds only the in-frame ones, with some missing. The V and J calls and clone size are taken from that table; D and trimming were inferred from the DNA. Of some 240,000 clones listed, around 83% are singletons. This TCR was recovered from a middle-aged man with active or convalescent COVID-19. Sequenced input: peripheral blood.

CDR3 region: CASSPLVTGNEQFF. CDR3 nucleotide sequence: TGTGCCAGCTCACCACTAGTCACGGGCAATGAGCAGTTCTTC. The V gene is TRBV18, the J gene TRBJ2-1; D is ambiguous. V lost 1 base and J lost 6, with 10 bases in between. This CDR3 contains 14 residues. Germline values: CDR1 KGHSH, CDR2 LQKENI. The full variable domain, in which reference TRBV18 and TRBJ2-1 provide the parts outside the CDR3, is NAGVMQNPRHLVRRRGQEARLRCSPMKGHSHVYWYRQLPEEGLKFMVYLQKENIIDESGMPKERFSAEFPKEGPSILRIQQVVRGDSAAYFCASSPLVTGNEQFFGPGTRLTVL.